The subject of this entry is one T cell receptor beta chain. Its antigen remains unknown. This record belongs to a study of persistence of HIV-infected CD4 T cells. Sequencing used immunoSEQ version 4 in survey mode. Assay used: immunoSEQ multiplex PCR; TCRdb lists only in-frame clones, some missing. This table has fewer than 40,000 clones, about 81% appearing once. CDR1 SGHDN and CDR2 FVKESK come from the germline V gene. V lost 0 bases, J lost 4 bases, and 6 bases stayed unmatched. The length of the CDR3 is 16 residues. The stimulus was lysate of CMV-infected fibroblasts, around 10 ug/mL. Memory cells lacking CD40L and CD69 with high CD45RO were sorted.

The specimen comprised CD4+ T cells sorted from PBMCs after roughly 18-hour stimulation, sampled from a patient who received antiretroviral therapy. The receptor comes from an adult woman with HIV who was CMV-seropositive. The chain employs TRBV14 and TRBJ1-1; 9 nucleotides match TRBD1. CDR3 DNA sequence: TGTGCCAGCAGCCAAGACACAGGGGGCTGGGCCACTGAAGCTTTCTTT. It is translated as CASSQDTGGWATEAFF.